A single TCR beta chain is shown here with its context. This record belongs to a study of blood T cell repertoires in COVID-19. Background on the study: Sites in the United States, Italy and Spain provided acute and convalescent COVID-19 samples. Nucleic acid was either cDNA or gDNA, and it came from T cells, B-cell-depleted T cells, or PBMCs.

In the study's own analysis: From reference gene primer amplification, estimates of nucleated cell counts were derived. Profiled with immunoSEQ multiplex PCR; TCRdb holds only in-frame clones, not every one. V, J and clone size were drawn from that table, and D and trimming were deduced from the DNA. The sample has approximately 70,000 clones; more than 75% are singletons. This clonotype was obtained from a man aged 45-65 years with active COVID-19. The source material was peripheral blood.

CDR3 bases: TGTGCCAGCAGTTTAGGAGGGGCCGGTGAAGCTTTCTTT. Translation gives CASSLGGAGEAFF. The chain recombines TRBV27 with TRBJ1-1; possibly TRBD1 for D (5 bases). With 2 bases removed from V and 7 bases from J, the gap between germline ends came to 11 bases. The CDR3 totals 13 residues. Germline loops: CDR1 MNHEY, CDR2 SMNVEV (reference sequence).